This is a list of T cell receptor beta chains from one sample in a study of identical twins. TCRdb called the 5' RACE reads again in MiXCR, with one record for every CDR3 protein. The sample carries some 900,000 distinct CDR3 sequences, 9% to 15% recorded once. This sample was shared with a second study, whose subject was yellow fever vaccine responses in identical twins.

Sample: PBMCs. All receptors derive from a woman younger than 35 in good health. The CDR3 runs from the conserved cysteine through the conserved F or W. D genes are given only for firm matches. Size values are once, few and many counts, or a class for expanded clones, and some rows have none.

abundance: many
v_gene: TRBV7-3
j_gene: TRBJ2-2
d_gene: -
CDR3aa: CASSFGSSGELFF
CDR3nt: TGTGCCAGCAGCTTTGGGTCCAGCGGGGAGCTGTTTTTT

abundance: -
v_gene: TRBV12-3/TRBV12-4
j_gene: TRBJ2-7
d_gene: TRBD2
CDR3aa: CASSQNSGSQYF
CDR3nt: TGTGCCAGCAGTCAAAACAGCGGGAGTCAGTACTTC

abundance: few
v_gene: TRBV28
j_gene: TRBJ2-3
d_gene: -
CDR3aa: CASRTEERTDTQYF
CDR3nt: TGTGCCAGCAGGACGGAGGAACGCACAGATACGCAGTATTTT

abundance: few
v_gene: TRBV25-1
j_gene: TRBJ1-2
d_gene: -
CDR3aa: CASSEIGHDENYGYTF
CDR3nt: TGTGCCAGCAGTGAGATAGGACATGACGAAAACTATGGCTACACCTTC

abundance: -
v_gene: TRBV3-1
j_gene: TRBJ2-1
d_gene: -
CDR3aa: CASSQVPGHEQFF
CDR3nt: TGTGCCAGCAGCCAAGTGCCAGGACATGAGCAGTTCTTC

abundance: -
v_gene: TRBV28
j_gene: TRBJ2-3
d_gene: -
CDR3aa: CASSFPTLDVDTDTQYF
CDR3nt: TGTGCCAGCAGTTTCCCTACCCTAGATGTGGACACAGATACGCAGTATTTT

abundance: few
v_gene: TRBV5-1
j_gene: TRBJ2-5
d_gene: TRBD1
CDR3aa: CASSLDPTGAETQYF
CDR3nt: TGCGCCAGCAGCTTGGATCCGACAGGGGCAGAGACCCAGTACTTC

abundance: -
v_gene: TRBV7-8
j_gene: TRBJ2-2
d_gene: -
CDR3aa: CASSSAKNPGELFF
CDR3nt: TGTGCCAGCAGCTCCGCTAAGAACCCCGGGGAGCTGTTTTTT

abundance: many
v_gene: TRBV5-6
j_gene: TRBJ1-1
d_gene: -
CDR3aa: CASKELNTEAFF
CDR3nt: TGTGCCAGCAAAGAGCTGAACACTGAAGCTTTCTTT

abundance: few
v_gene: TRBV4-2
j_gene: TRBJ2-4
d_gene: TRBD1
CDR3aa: CASSQEGGRQGELAKNIQYF
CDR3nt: TGTGCCAGCAGCCAAGAGGGGGGGCGACAGGGGGAATTAGCCAAAAACATTCAGTACTTC